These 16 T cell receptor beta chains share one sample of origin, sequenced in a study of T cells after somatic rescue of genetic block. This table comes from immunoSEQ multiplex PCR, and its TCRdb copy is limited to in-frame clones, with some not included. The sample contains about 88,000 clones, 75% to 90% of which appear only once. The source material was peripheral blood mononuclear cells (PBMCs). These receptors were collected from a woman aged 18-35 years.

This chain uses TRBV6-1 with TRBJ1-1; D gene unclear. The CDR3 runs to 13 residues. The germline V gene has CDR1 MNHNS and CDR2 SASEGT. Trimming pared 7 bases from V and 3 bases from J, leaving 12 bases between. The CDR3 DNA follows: TGTGCCAGCACAATAAAAAGGGACACTGAAGCTTTCTTT. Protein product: CASTIKRDTEAFF.

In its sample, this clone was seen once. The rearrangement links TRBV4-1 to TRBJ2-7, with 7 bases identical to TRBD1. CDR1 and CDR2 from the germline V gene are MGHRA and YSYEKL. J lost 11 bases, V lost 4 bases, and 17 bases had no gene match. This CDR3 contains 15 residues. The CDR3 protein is CASSPPGEGGSRKYF. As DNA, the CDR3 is TGCGCCAGCAGCCCCCCCGGGGAAGGGGGCTCTCGGAAGTACTTC.

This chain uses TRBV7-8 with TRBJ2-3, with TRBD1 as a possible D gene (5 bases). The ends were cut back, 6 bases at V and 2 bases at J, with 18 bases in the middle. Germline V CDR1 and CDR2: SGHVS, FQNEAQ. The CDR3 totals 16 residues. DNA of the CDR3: TGTGCCAGCAGAGACCCTGGGGCTGCGTACACAGATACGCAGTATTTT. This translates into CASRDPGAAYTDTQYF. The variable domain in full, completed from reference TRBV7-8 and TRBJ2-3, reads GAGVSQSPRYKVAKRGQDVALRCDPISGHVSLFWYQQALGQGPEFLTYFQNEAQLDKSGLPSDRFFAERPEGSVSTLKIQRTQQEDSAVYLCASRDPGAAYTDTQYFGPGTRLTVL.

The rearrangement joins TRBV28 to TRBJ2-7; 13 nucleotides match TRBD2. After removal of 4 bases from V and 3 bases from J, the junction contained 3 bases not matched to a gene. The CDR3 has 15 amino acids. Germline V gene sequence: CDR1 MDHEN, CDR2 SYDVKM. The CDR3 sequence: CASSSLAGGNYEQYF. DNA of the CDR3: TGTGCCAGCAGTTCACTAGCGGGAGGGAACTACGAGCAGTACTTC.

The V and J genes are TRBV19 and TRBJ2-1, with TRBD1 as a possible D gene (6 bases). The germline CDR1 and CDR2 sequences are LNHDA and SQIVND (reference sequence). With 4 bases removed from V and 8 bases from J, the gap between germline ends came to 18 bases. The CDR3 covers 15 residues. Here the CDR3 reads CASSNLVGGLDEQFF. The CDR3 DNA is TGTGCCAGTAGTAATCTAGTAGGGGGTTTGGATGAGCAGTTCTTC.

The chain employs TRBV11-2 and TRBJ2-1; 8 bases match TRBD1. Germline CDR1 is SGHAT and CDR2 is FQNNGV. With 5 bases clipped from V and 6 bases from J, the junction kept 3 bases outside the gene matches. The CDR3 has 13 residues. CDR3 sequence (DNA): TGTGCCAGCAGCACAGACAGGGGCAATGAGCAGTTCTTC. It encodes CASSTDRGNEQFF.

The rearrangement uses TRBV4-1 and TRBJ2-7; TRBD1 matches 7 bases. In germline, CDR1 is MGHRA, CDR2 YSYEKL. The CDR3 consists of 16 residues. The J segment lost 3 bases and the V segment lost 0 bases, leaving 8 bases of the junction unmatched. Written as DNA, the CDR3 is TGCGCCAGCAGCCAAGAGCCGGGACAGCGCTACTACGAGCAGTACTTC. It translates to CASSQEPGQRYYEQYF.

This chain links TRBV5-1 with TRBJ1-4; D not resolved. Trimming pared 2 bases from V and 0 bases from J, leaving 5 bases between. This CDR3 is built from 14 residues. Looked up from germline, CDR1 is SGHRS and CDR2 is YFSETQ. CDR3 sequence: CASSFETTNEKLFF. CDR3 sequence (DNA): TGCGCCAGCAGCTTTGAGACAACTAATGAAAAACTGTTTTTT.

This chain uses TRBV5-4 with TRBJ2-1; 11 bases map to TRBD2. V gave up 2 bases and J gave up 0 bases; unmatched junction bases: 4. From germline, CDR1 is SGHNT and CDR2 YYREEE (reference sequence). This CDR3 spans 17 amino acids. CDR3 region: CASSFPTSGISYNEQFF. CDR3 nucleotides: TGTGCCAGCAGCTTCCCGACTAGCGGGATCTCCTACAATGAGCAGTTCTTC. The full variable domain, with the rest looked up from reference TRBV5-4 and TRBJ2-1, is ETGVTQSPTHLIKTRGQQVTLRCSSQSGHNTVSWYQQALGQGPQFIFQYYREEENGRGNFPPRFSGLQFPNYSSELNVNALELDDSALYLCASSFPTSGISYNEQFFGPGTRLTVL.

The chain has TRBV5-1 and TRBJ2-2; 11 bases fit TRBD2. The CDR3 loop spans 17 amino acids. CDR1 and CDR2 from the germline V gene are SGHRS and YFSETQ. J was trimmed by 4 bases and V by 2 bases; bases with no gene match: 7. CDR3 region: CASSFATSGTVTGELFF. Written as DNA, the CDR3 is TGCGCCAGCAGCTTCGCGACTAGCGGGACAGTCACCGGGGAGCTGTTTTTT.

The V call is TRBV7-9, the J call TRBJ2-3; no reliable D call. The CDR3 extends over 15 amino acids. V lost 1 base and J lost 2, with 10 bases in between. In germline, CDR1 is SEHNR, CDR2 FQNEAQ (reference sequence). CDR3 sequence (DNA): TGTGCCAGCAGCTTAGAAAGGGTTCTCACAGATACGCAGTATTTT. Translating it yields CASSLERVLTDTQYF.

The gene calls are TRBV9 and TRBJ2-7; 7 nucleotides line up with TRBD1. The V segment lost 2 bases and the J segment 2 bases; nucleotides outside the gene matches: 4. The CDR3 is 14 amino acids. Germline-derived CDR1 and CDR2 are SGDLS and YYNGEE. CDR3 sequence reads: CASSVGQGAYEQYF. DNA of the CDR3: TGTGCCAGCAGCGTGGGGCAGGGGGCCTACGAGCAGTACTTC.

The CDR3 DNA sequence: TGTGCCAGCAGCTTTTCCCGTAGCGGGAGATACTACAATGAGCAGTTCTTC. Translated, it gives CASSFSRSGRYYNEQFF. The rearrangement links TRBV11-1 to TRBJ2-1; 9 bases are a match to TRBD2. Germline V gene sequence: CDR1 SGHAT, CDR2 FQDESV (reference sequence). The V gene end was trimmed by 3 bases and the J gene end by 3 bases; junction bases not matched to a gene: 9. The CDR3 spans 17 residues.

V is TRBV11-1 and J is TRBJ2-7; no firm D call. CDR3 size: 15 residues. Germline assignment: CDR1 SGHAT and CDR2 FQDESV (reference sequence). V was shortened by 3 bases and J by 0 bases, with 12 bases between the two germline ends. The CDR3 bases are TGTGCCAGCAGCTTGGGGTCGGCCCTCTCCTACGAGCAGTACTTC. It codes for CASSLGSALSYEQYF.

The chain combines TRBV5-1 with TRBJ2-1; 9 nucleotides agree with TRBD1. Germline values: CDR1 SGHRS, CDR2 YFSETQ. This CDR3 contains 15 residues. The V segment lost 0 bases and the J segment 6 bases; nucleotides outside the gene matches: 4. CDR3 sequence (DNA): TGCGCCAGCAGCTTGGGGGACAGGGAACGCAATGAGCAGTTCTTC. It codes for CASSLGDRERNEQFF. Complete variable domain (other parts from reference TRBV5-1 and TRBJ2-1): KAGVTQTPRYLIKTRGQQVTLSCSPISGHRSVSWYQQTPGQGLQFLFEYFSETQRNKGNFPGRFSGRQFSNSRSEMNVSTLELGDSALYLCASSLGDRERNEQFFGPGTRLTVL.

The CDR3 region is CASSRGQGRFF. The CDR3 nucleotides are TGTGCCAGCAGCCGAGGACAGGGGCGGTTCTTC. The chain couples TRBV7-2 to TRBJ2-1; the match to TRBD1 covers 9 bases. Germline loops: CDR1 SGHTA, CDR2 FQGNSA. The V and J ends lost 5 bases and 15 bases, in that order; junction bases with no gene match: 5. The CDR3 is 11 amino acids.